The sequence of this T cell receptor (beta chain) was determined in a study of blood T cell repertoires in COVID-19. On the study more broadly: The samples span acute and convalescent COVID-19 from the United States, Italy and Spain. From T cells, B-cell-depleted T cells, or PBMCs came the material, which was cDNA or gDNA.

This clone appeared once. Authors' methods: By means of reference gene primer amplification, nucleated cell counts were estimated. Generated by immunoSEQ multiplex PCR, the TCRdb table keeps only in-frame clones and is missing some. The DNA was the basis for D and trimming; V, J and clone size are from that table. The sample shows 100,000 to 150,000 clones, about 92% of them seen only once. In Seattle, patients joined the study during active infection and were tracked longitudinally. The CDR3 totals 16 residues. V was shortened by 0 bases and J by 4 bases, with 14 bases between the two germline ends. Germline CDR1 reads MNHEY; CDR2 reads SVGAGI.

The sequence was collected from a man aged 55-75 years with COVID-19, enrolled during active disease. Input material: peripheral blood. This chain joins TRBV6-5 and TRBJ2-3; D perhaps matches TRBD2 (7 bases). The chain's CDR3 is CASSYSGAGAADTQYF. CDR3 DNA: TGTGCCAGCAGTTACTCGGGGGCGGGAGCCGCAGATACGCAGTATTTT.